Below, 9 T cell receptor beta chains from the same sample are listed, as sequenced in a study of blood T cells in healthy people across ages. A second roughly 7 to 12 cycle PCR used barcoded and J-beta primers. Each CDR3 protein gets one entry after TCRdb re-called the 5' RACE reads with MiXCR. The sample lists about 1.4 million distinct CDR3 sequences; approximately 60% were seen once. Material for sequencing was blood. The source of these receptors is a man aged 18 to 29 in good health.

The chain is built from TRBV27 and TRBJ2-7; D might be TRBD1 (6 bases). The germline gives CDR1 MNHEY, CDR2 SMNVEV (reference sequence). Trimming stripped 8 bases from V and 2 bases from J, with 22 bases between. The CDR3 sequence is 16 residues long. The CDR3 DNA is TGTGCCAGCTCAACCGACAGGCCCCTCAATACCTACGAGCAGTACTTC. Translated, it gives CASSTDRPLNTYEQYF.

The chain uses TRBV4-1 and TRBJ2-2; 10 bases align to TRBD1. The CDR3 totals 16 residues. Germline V CDR1 and CDR2: MGHRA, YSYEKL. J lost 4 bases, V lost 3 bases, and 5 bases had no gene match. DNA for the CDR3: TGCGCCAGCAGCCAGACAGGGGGCGCGTTCACCGGGGAGCTGTTTTTT. Amino acid sequence: CASSQTGGAFTGELFF.

CDR3 nucleotides: TGCGCCAGCAGCGCCGGGGGATCTCCTGATGGCTACACCTTC. It translates to CASSAGGSPDGYTF. This sequence joins TRBV5-1 and TRBJ1-2; TRBD1 might be the D (5 bases). The V gene's germline CDR1 is SGHRS and CDR2 YFSETQ. V lost 4 bases, J lost 6 bases, and 16 bases lay in between. The length of the CDR3 is 14 residues.

A single count supports this clonotype. The chain combines TRBV10-1 with TRBJ2-7; no firm D call. Germline assignment: CDR1 WNHNN and CDR2 SYGVQD (reference sequence). V lost 3 bases and J 10 bases, leaving 10 bases between the germline ends. The CDR3 is 11 residues long. The CDR3 sequence is CASSDGEAQYF. Written as DNA, the CDR3 is TGCGCCAGCAGTGACGGCGAGGCCCAGTACTTC.

This chain connects TRBV6-5 to TRBJ1-6, with TRBD1 matching 7 bases. Germline CDR1 is MNHEY and CDR2 is SVGAGI. J was trimmed by 6 bases and V by 2 bases; bases with no gene match: 1. The CDR3 spans 14 residues. The CDR3 DNA reads as TGTGCCAGCAGTTACGGGGACAGTAATTCACCCCTCCACTTT. Residues: CASSYGDSNSPLHF.

J is TRBJ2-7 and V is TRBV12-3 or TRBV12-4, with unresolved D. The V and J ends lost 10 bases and 2 bases respectively, with 15 bases between them. The CDR3 is 13 residues long. In nucleotides, the CDR3 is TGTGCCATCAGCAAACATGAGACCTACGAGCAGTACTTC. It yields the protein CAISKHETYEQYF.

V gene TRBV11-2 combines with J gene TRBJ2-5; TRBD2 agrees at 9 bases. The length of the CDR3 is 14 residues. Germline CDR1 reads SGHAT; CDR2 reads FQNNGV. Trimming removed 7 bases from V and 2 bases from J; junction bases left unmatched: 5. The CDR3 protein is CASIGLALQETQYF. Written as DNA, the CDR3 is TGTGCCAGCATCGGACTAGCGCTTCAAGAGACCCAGTACTTC.

This clonotype was seen a handful of times. This chain links TRBV2 with TRBJ2-2, with TRBD2 identical over 8 bases. V gave up 9 bases and J gave up 0 bases; unmatched junction bases: 9. CDR3 length: 16 amino acids. Germline CDR1 reads SNHLY; CDR2 reads FYNNEI. The CDR3: CARQFSGLANTGELFF. The CDR3 DNA sequence: TGTGCCAGACAGTTCTCGGGACTAGCGAACACCGGGGAGCTGTTTTTT.

This rearrangement joins TRBV12-3 or TRBV12-4 to TRBJ2-5, with 9 bases identical to TRBD1. TRBJ2-7 explains the end of the DNA better; the J call may be wrong. The CDR3 runs to 13 residues. The CDR3 loop is CASQTGGRLEQYF. CDR3 nucleotide sequence: TGTGCCAGCCAGACAGGGGGTCGTCTCGAGCAGTACTTC.